This T cell receptor beta chain was sequenced during a study of shared clonotypes between healthy human individuals. Libraries were prepared by immunoSEQ multiplex PCR; TCRdb keeps only in-frame clonotypes and omits some of them. The repertoire has about 820,000 clones, approximately 92% of them found once; the top ten carry more than 20%. This CDR3 spans 16 amino acids. From germline, CDR1 is SGHTA and CDR2 FQGNSA. Between the trimmed V and J ends, which lost 1 base and 4 bases, there was a span of 14 bases. Remarks on this clone: Its target is unknown.

CD45RO-negative cells were positively selected for CCR7, leaving out terminally differentiated effector memory CD45RA+ cells. Study observations and caveats: What naive subsets generally showed was a larger estimated richness than memory subsets showed. Expectations were that clonotype sharing among donors would be affected by sequencing depth.

The clonotype was recovered from a man aged 30 to 39 in good health. The sequenced sample was naive CD8+ T cells sorted from blood. The V and J genes are TRBV7-2 and TRBJ2-1, with a weak D call TRBD2 (5 bases). CDR3 DNA: TGTGCCAGCAGCTTAGGGCCCACGGCGGGTTACAATGAGCAGTTCTTC. Its translation is CASSLGPTAGYNEQFF.